This TCR beta chain was captured by sequencing in a study of cytomegalovirus exposure and HLA in healthy donors. Assay used: immunoSEQ multiplex PCR; TCRdb lists only in-frame clones, some missing. Of 90,000 to 110,000 clones in the sample, roughly nine tenths were seen once. Whole-study findings and limits: One later analysis, an examination of the 100 to 150 validation repertoires, found that first-cohort TCR clusters tended to co-occur in them. High specificity and sensitivity for cytomegalovirus status were reported for the classifier. Listed as cytomegalovirus-associated were 150 to 200 TCR beta chains.

Trimming cost V 0 bases and J 4 bases, with 12 bases left between them. This CDR3 contains 15 residues. Germline V gives CDR1 MGHRA, CDR2 YSYEKL. In this sample, this clone turned up a few times. The antigen is unknown. A roughly 120-subject validation cohort, separate from the approximately 700-subject first cohort, supplied the donors. Sequencing was carried out using PBMCs. This TCR was recovered from a woman aged 18-29 years in good health and CMV-seropositive. This chain connects TRBV4-1 to TRBJ1-1; maybe TRBD1 (6 bases). For the CDR3, the DNA is TGCGCCAGCAGCCAAGAAGCACAGGGAAGCACTGAAGCTTTCTTT. It specifies CASSQEAQGSTEAFF.